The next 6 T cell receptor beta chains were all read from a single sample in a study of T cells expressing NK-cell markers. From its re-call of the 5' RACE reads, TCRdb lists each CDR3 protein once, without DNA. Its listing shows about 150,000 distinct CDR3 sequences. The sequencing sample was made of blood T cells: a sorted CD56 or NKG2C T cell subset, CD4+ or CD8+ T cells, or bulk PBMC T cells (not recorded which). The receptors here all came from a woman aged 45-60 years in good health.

The CDR3 loop is CASGLKPGLAGGSNEQFF. This rearrangement joins TRBV12-5 to TRBJ2-1; TCRdb's D call, TRBD2, is unchecked because there is no DNA. This CDR3 spans 18 amino acids. Germline lookup yields CDR1 LGHNT and CDR2 FRNRAP.

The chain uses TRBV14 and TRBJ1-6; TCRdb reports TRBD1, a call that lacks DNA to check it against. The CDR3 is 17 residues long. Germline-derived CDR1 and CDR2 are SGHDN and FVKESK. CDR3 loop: CASSHAFRDREHSPLHF.

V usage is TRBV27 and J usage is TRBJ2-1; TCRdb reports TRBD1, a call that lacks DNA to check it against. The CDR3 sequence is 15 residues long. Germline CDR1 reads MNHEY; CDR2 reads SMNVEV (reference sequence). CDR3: CASSSPSGIHNEQFF.

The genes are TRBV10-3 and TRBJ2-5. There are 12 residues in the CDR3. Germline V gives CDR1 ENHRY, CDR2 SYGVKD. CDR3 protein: CAISGGKETQYF.

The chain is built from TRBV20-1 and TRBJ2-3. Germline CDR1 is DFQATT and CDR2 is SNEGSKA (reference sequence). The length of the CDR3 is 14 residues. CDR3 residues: CSATSSSNTDTQYF.

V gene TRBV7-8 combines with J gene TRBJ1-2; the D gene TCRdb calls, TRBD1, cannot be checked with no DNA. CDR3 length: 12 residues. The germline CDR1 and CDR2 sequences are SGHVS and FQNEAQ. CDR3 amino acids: CASSPETARIHF.